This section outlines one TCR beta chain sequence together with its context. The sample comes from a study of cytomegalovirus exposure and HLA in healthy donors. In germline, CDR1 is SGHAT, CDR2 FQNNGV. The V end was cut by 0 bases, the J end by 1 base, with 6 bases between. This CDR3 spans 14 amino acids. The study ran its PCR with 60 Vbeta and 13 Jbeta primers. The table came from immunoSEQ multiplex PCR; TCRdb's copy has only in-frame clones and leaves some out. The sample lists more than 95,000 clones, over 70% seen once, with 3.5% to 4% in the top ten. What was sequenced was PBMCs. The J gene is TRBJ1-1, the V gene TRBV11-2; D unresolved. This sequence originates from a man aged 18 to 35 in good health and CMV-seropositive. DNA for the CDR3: TGTGCCAGCAGCTTAGATCGGGGGAACACTGAAGCTTTCTTT. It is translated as CASSLDRGNTEAFF. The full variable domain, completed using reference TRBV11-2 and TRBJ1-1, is EAGVAQSPRYKIIEKRQSVAFWCNPISGHATLYWYQQILGQGPKLLIQFQNNGVVDDSQLPKDRFSAERLKGVDSTLKIQPAKLEDSAVYLCASSLDRGNTEAFFGQGTRLTVV.